Listed below are T cell receptor beta chains from one sample, sequenced in a study of blood T cell repertoires in COVID-19. Method: immunoSEQ multiplex PCR; TCRdb's copy keeps in-frame clones and lacks some. The sample holds about 59,000 clones; 80% to 95% are singletons and the top ten take roughly 15%. Sequenced material: peripheral blood. These receptors were taken from a man older than 75 with acute or convalescent COVID-19. Each CDR3 is given with its conserved first and last residue. A D gene is named only where the DNA matches it firmly. Only some rows state a clone size, as once, few, many or a class for expanded clones.

V: TRBV11-3
size: -
J: TRBJ1-1
length: 14
D: TRBD1
CDR3: CASSLGQGNTEAFF
DNA: TGTGCCAGCAGCTTGGGACAGGGGAACACTGAAGCTTTCTTT

V: TRBV10-3
size: -
J: TRBJ2-3
length: 16
D: TRBD2
CDR3: CAISEGESGGADTQYF
DNA: TGTGCCATCAGTGAAGGGGAGAGCGGGGGGGCAGATACGCAGTATTTT

V: TRBV5-1
size: -
J: TRBJ1-2
length: 16
D: TRBD1
CDR3: CASSATGEERLHGYTF
DNA: TGCGCCAGCAGCGCGACAGGGGAGGAAAGGCTTCATGGCTACACCTTC

V: TRBV6-6
size: -
J: TRBJ2-1
length: 13
D: -
CDR3: CASSPQRVYEQFF
DNA: TGTGCCAGCAGTCCCCAGCGGGTGTATGAGCAGTTCTTC

V: TRBV3-1/TRBV3-2
size: few
J: TRBJ2-5
length: 15
D: -
CDR3: CASSQDLAAAETQYF
DNA: TGTGCCAGCAGCCAAGATCTGGCCGCGGCGGAGACCCAGTACTTC

V: TRBV18
size: -
J: TRBJ1-3
length: 17
D: TRBD1
CDR3: CASSQASTGGSGNTIYF
DNA: TGTGCCAGCTCACAAGCTTCGACAGGGGGCTCTGGAAACACCATATATTTT

V: TRBV29-1
size: -
J: TRBJ1-1
length: 12
D: TRBD1
CDR3: CSAGTAGTEAFF
DNA: TGCAGCGCGGGGACAGCCGGCACTGAAGCTTTCTTT

V: TRBV7-8
size: few
J: TRBJ2-7
length: 14
D: -
CDR3: CASSLSAGGYEQYF
DNA: TGTGCCAGCAGCTTATCGGCAGGGGGGTACGAGCAGTACTTC

V: TRBV9
size: -
J: TRBJ1-4
length: 15
D: TRBD1
CDR3: CASSAGTASPEKLFF
DNA: TGTGCCAGCAGCGCGGGGACAGCGAGCCCTGAAAAACTGTTTTTT

V: TRBV27
size: -
J: TRBJ2-3
length: 14
D: TRBD2
CDR3: CASSLYGGASGVGF
DNA: TGTGCCAGCAGTTTATACGGTGGGGCTAGCGGGGTCGGTTTT

V: TRBV4-2
size: -
J: TRBJ2-5
length: 15
D: TRBD1
CDR3: CASSLGQGAPQAQYF
DNA: TGTGCCAGCAGCCTCGGACAGGGGGCACCTCAAGCCCAGTACTTC

V: TRBV19
size: -
J: TRBJ1-4
length: 15
D: -
CDR3: CASSLTTGLNEKLFF
DNA: TGTGCCAGTAGTCTAACGACAGGTCTCAATGAAAAACTGTTTTTT

V: TRBV24-1
size: -
J: TRBJ2-3
length: 17
D: TRBD1
CDR3: CATRATYRDSSTDTQYF
DNA: TGTGCCACCAGAGCAACGTACCGGGACAGTAGCACAGATACGCAGTATTTT

V: TRBV19
size: -
J: TRBJ1-1
length: 13
D: -
CDR3: CASSRELNTEAFF
DNA: TGTGCCAGTTCTAGGGAGCTGAACACTGAAGCTTTCTTT

V: TRBV27
size: -
J: TRBJ1-5
length: 16
D: -
CDR3: CASSLGGGPRGQPQHF
DNA: TGTGCCAGCAGTTTGGGGGGGGGCCCCCGGGGGCAGCCCCAGCATTTT

V: TRBV23-1
size: -
J: TRBJ1-2
length: 12
D: -
CDR3: CASLPVLKGYTF
DNA: TGCGCCAGCCTACCCGTGTTAAAGGGCTACACCTTC

V: TRBV24-1
size: -
J: TRBJ1-5
length: 15
D: -
CDR3: CATEPPRGDNQPQHF
DNA: TGTGCCACCGAACCCCCCAGGGGTGACAATCAGCCCCAGCATTTT

V: TRBV7-3
size: -
J: TRBJ2-2
length: 13
D: -
CDR3: CASSLMSTGELFF
DNA: TGTGCCAGCAGCTTAATGTCAACCGGGGAGCTGTTTTTT

V: TRBV27
size: -
J: TRBJ1-2
length: 14
D: -
CDR3: CASSPRAGLGGYTF
DNA: TGTGCCAGCAGTCCACGCGCGGGGTTAGGGGGCTACACCTTC

V: TRBV19
size: -
J: TRBJ1-2
length: 13
D: -
CDR3: CASSIGPQGGYTF
DNA: TGTGCCAGTAGTATCGGGCCCCAGGGGGGCTACACCTTC

V: TRBV19
size: once
J: TRBJ1-6
length: 13
D: -
CDR3: CASSGGQNSPLHF
DNA: TGTGCCAGTAGTGGGGGACAAAATTCACCCCTCCACTTT

V: TRBV11-1
size: once
J: TRBJ2-7
length: 15
D: -
CDR3: CASSGGPGTLYEQYF
DNA: TGTGCCAGCAGCGGAGGGCCCGGGACCTTATACGAGCAGTACTTC

V: TRBV28
size: -
J: TRBJ2-1
length: 13
D: TRBD1
CDR3: CASSLEGGREQFF
DNA: TGTGCCAGCAGTTTAGAAGGGGGCAGGGAGCAGTTCTTC

V: TRBV5-1
size: -
J: TRBJ1-1
length: 14
D: -
CDR3: CASTLGGRNTEAFF
DNA: TGCGCCAGCACCCTGGGGGGTCGGAACACTGAAGCTTTCTTT

V: TRBV5-1
size: -
J: TRBJ2-1
length: 17
D: TRBD2
CDR3: CASSLAPGAGGRNEQFF
DNA: TGCGCCAGCAGCTTGGCCCCCGGAGCGGGGGGGCGCAATGAGCAGTTCTTC

V: TRBV5-1
size: -
J: TRBJ2-2
length: 15
D: TRBD1
CDR3: CASSLTGDRIGELFF
DNA: TGCGCCAGCAGCTTAACAGGGGATAGGATCGGGGAGCTGTTTTTT

V: TRBV6-5
size: -
J: TRBJ2-7
length: 13
D: -
CDR3: CASSRQVTYEQYF
DNA: TGTGCCAGCAGTAGACAGGTTACCTACGAGCAGTACTTC

V: TRBV19
size: -
J: TRBJ1-1
length: 13
D: -
CDR3: CASRYTVNTEAFF
DNA: TGTGCCAGTAGATATACAGTGAACACTGAAGCTTTCTTT

V: TRBV7-2
size: -
J: TRBJ2-4
length: 16
D: TRBD1
CDR3: CASSFEGAGAKNIQYF
DNA: TGTGCCAGCAGCTTCGAGGGGGCTGGAGCCAAAAACATTCAGTACTTC

V: TRBV7-3
size: -
J: TRBJ2-2
length: 17
D: TRBD2
CDR3: CASTPPGAGGDTGELFF
DNA: TGTGCCAGCACCCCTCCGGGGGCGGGGGGCGACACCGGGGAGCTGTTTTTT

V: TRBV7-2
size: -
J: TRBJ1-3
length: 13
D: -
CDR3: CASSLRSGNTIYF
DNA: TGTGCCAGCAGCTTACGCTCTGGAAACACCATATATTTT

V: TRBV19
size: -
J: TRBJ1-3
length: 15
D: -
CDR3: CASSIPGSTGNTIYF
DNA: TGTGCCAGTAGTATTCCGGGTAGCACTGGAAACACCATATATTTT

V: TRBV23-1
size: -
J: TRBJ2-1
length: 20
D: TRBD1
CDR3: CASSQSRGELGTGGFNEQFF
DNA: TGCGCCAGCAGTCAATCGAGAGGAGAATTGGGGACAGGGGGCTTCAATGAGCAGTTCTTC

V: TRBV7-2
size: few
J: TRBJ2-4
length: 14
D: TRBD2
CDR3: CASSLGVGGSIQYF
DNA: TGTGCCAGCAGCTTAGGGGTCGGGGGGAGCATTCAGTACTTC

V: TRBV11-3
size: -
J: TRBJ2-2
length: 14
D: -
CDR3: CASTQRPDTGELFF
DNA: TGTGCCAGCACCCAGCGTCCTGACACCGGGGAGCTGTTTTTT

V: TRBV14
size: once
J: TRBJ2-1
length: 20
D: TRBD1
CDR3: CASSQELKLWRDRGYNEQFF
DNA: TGTGCCAGCAGCCAAGAGTTAAAACTGTGGAGGGACAGGGGCTACAATGAGCAGTTCTTC

V: TRBV9
size: -
J: TRBJ2-5
length: 14
D: -
CDR3: CASSEGLSRETQYF
DNA: TGTGCCAGCAGCGAGGGACTCTCGCGTGAGACCCAGTACTTC

V: TRBV28
size: -
J: TRBJ1-1
length: 14
D: -
CDR3: CASQSWVTGTEAFF
DNA: TGTGCCAGCCAGTCCTGGGTAACGGGCACTGAAGCTTTCTTT

V: TRBV6-5
size: -
J: TRBJ1-1
length: 13
D: -
CDR3: CASRRVLNTEAFF
DNA: TGTGCCAGCAGGAGGGTCCTAAACACTGAAGCTTTCTTT

V: TRBV18
size: -
J: TRBJ2-7
length: 14
D: -
CDR3: CASSPRAGDDEQYF
DNA: TGTGCCAGCTCACCAAGGGCAGGGGATGACGAGCAGTACTTC

V: TRBV11-3
size: -
J: TRBJ1-1
length: 13
D: TRBD1
CDR3: CASSPQGDTEAFF
DNA: TGTGCCAGCAGCCCACAGGGGGACACTGAAGCTTTCTTT

V: TRBV2
size: -
J: TRBJ1-4
length: 15
D: -
CDR3: CASSLRRRTNEKLFF
DNA: TGTGCCAGCAGTCTCCGACGGAGGACTAATGAAAAACTGTTTTTT

V: TRBV13
size: -
J: TRBJ1-6
length: 14
D: -
CDR3: CASSLRDYNSPLHF
DNA: TGTGCCAGCAGCCTCCGGGACTATAATTCACCCCTCCACTTT

V: TRBV28
size: -
J: TRBJ1-4
length: 14
D: -
CDR3: CASSKTATNEKLFF
DNA: TGTGCCAGCAGTAAGACAGCAACTAATGAAAAACTGTTTTTT

V: TRBV19
size: -
J: TRBJ2-3
length: 16
D: -
CDR3: CASSIETGSSTDTQYF
DNA: TGTGCCAGTAGTATAGAGACAGGTTCTAGCACAGATACGCAGTATTTT

V: TRBV5-1
size: -
J: TRBJ1-1
length: 17
D: TRBD1
CDR3: CASSPGTGQGPNTEAFF
DNA: TGCGCCAGCAGCCCCGGGACGGGACAGGGGCCGAACACTGAAGCTTTCTTT

V: TRBV5-6
size: -
J: TRBJ1-3
length: 18
D: -
CDR3: CASSLGTLRGIGGNTIYF
DNA: TGTGCCAGCAGCTTGGGGACTCTGCGGGGAATCGGAGGAAACACCATATATTTT

V: TRBV28
size: -
J: TRBJ1-1
length: 13
D: -
CDR3: CASSTGWVTEAFF
DNA: TGTGCCAGCAGTACAGGGTGGGTCACTGAAGCTTTCTTT

V: TRBV2
size: -
J: TRBJ1-6
length: 17
D: TRBD1
CDR3: CASSENFLGQANSPLHF
DNA: TGTGCCAGCAGTGAAAATTTTTTGGGACAGGCTAATTCACCCCTCCACTTT

V: TRBV25-1
size: -
J: TRBJ1-2
length: 13
D: -
CDR3: CASKGGVGYGYTF
DNA: TGTGCCAGCAAAGGAGGTGTGGGCTATGGCTACACCTTC

V: TRBV6-1
size: -
J: TRBJ1-5
length: 14
D: -
CDR3: CASSDSTGNQPQHF
DNA: TGTGCCAGCAGTGATTCGACGGGAAATCAGCCCCAGCATTTT